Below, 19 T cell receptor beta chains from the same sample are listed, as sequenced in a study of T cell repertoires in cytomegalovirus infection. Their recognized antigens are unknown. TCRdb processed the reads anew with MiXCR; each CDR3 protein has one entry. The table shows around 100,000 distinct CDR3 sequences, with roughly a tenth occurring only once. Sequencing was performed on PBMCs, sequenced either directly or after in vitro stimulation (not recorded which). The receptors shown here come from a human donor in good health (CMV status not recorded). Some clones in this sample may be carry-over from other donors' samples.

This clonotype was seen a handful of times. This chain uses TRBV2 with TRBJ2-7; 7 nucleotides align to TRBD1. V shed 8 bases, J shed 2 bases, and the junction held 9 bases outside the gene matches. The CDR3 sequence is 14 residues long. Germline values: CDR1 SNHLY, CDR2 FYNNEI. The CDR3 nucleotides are TGTGCCAGCGGCTTGACAGGGCCGGCCTACGAGCAGTACTTC. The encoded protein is CASGLTGPAYEQYF.

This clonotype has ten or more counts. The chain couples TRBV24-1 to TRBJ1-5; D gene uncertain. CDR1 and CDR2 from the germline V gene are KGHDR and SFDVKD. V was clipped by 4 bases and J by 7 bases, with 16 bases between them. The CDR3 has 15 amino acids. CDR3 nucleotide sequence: TGTGCCACCAGTGACCAGCGTGGGGTCGGGCAGCCCCAGCATTTT. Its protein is CATSDQRGVGQPQHF.

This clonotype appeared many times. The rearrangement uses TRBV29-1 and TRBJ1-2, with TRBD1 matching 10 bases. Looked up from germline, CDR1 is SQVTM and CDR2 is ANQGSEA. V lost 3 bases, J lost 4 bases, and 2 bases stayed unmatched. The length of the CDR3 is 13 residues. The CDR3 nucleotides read TGCAGCGTTGAGGACAGGGGGTCCTATGGCTACACCTTC. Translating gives CSVEDRGSYGYTF.

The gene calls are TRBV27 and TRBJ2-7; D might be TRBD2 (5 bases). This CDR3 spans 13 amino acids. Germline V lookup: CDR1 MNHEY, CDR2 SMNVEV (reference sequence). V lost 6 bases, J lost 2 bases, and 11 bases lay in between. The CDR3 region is CASSGRETYEQYF. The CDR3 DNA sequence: TGTGCCAGCAGCGGACGGGAAACCTACGAGCAGTACTTC.

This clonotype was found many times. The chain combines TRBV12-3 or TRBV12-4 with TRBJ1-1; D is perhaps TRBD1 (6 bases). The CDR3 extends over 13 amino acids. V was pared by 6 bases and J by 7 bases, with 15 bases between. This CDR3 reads CASRVRRTDEAFF. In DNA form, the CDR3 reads TGTGCCAGCAGGGTCCGTCGGACAGATGAAGCTTTCTTT.

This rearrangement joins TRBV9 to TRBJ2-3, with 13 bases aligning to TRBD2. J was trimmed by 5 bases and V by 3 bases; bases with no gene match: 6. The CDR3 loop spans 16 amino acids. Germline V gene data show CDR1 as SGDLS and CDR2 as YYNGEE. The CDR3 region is CASSAGTSGIQDTQYF. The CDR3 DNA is TGTGCCAGCAGCGCGGGGACTAGCGGGATTCAAGATACGCAGTATTTT.

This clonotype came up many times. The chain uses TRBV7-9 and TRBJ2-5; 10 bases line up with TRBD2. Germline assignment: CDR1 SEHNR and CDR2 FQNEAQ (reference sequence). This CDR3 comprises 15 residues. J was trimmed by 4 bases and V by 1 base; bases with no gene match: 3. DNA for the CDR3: TGTGCCAGCAGCTTAGTTGCTAGCGGGAGAGAGACCCAGTACTTC. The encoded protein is CASSLVASGRETQYF. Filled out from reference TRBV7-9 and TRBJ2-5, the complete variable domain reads DTGVSQNPRHKITKRGQNVTFRCDPISEHNRLYWYRQTLGQGPEFLTYFQNEAQLEKSRLLSDRFSAERPKGSFSTLEIQRTEQGDSAMYLCASSLVASGRETQYFGPGTRLLVL.

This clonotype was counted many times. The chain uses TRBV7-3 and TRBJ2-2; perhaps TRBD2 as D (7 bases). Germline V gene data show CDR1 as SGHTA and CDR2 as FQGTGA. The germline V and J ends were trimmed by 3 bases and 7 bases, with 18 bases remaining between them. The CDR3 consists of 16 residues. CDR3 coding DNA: TGTGCCAGCAGCTTCCCCTTGGGGGGGGGCGGCGGGGAGCTGTTTTTT. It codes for CASSFPLGGGGGELFF.

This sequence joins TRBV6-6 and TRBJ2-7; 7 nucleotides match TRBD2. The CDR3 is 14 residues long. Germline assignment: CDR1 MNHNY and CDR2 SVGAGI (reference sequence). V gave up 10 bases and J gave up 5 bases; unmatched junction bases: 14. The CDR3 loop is CAIRLGLAVDEQYF. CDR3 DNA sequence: TGTGCCATTCGGTTGGGGCTAGCGGTCGACGAGCAGTACTTC.

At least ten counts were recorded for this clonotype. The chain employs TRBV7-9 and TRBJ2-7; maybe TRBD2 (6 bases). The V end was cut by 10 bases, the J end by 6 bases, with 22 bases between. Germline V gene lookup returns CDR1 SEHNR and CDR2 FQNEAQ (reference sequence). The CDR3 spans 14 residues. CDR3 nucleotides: TGTGCCACTCTCTGGGGAGGTGAGGTGTGCGAGCAGTACGTC. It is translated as CATLWGGEVCEQYV.

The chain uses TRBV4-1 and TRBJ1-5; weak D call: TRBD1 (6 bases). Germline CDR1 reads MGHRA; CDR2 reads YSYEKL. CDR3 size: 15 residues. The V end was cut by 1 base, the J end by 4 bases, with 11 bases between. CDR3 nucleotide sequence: TGCGCCAGCAGCCAAGGTGGGGGGCGTAATCAGCCCCAGCATTTT. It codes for CASSQGGGRNQPQHF.

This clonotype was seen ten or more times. The CDR3 bases are TGCGCCAGCAGCTACAGGGAATCGGGTACTGAAGCTTTCTTT. It specifies CASSYRESGTEAFF. The rearrangement uses TRBV4-3 and TRBJ1-1, with D maybe TRBD1 (6 bases). The V end lost 5 bases, the J end lost 5 bases, and 15 bases lay between the germline ends. Germline V gene sequence: CDR1 LGHNA, CDR2 YSLEER. The CDR3 is 14 residues long.

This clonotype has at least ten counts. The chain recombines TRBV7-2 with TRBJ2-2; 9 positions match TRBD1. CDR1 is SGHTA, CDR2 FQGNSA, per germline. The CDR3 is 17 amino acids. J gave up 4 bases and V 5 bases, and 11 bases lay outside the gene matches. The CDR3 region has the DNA TGTGCCAGCAGCCCTCGCCGGGACAGGGTATTCACCGGGGAGCTGTTTTTT. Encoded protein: CASSPRRDRVFTGELFF.

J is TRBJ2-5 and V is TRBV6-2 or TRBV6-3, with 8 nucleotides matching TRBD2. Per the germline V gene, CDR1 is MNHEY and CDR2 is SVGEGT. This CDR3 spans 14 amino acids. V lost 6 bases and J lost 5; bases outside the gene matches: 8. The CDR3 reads CASSRTSSGETQYF. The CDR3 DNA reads TGTGCCAGCAGCCGGACTAGCAGTGGGGAGACCCAGTACTTC.

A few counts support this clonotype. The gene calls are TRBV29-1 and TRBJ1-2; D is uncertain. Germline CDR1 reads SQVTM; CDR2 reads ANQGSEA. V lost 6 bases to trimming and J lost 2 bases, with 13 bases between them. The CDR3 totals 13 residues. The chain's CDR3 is CSVAGTVNYGYTF. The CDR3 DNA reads TGCAGCGTCGCCGGAACAGTGAACTATGGCTACACCTTC.

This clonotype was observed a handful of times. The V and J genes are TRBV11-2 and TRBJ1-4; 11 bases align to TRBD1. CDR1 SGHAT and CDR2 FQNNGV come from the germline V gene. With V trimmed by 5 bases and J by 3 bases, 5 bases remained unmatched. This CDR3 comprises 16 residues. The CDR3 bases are TGTGCCAGCAGCGACTCGGACAGGGGGCCTAATGAAAAACTGTTTTTT. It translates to CASSDSDRGPNEKLFF.

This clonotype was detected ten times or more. CDR3 nucleotide sequence: TGTGCCAGCAGTAGTCACACGGGAGGATATGGCTACACCTTC. It specifies CASSSHTGGYGYTF. The chain uses TRBV27 and TRBJ1-2; D not resolved. From germline, CDR1 is MNHEY and CDR2 SMNVEV (reference sequence). This CDR3 is built from 14 residues. V lost 5 bases to trimming and J lost 5 bases, with 15 bases between them.

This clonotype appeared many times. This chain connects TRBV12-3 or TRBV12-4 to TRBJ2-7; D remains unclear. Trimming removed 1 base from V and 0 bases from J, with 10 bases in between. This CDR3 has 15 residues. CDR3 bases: TGTGCCAGCAGTTTAGTGCGGATACCCTCCTACGAGCAGTACTTC. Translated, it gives CASSLVRIPSYEQYF.

CDR3 coding DNA: TGTGCCAGCAGCTTGGGGGTCGCCGGGCAGTACTTC. It specifies CASSLGVAGQYF. The gene calls are TRBV7-6 and TRBJ2-7, with D perhaps given as TRBD1 or TRBD2 (5 bases each). This CDR3 comprises 12 residues. CDR1 and CDR2 (germline): SGHVS, FNYEAQ. Trimming left V 3 bases short and J 9 bases short, with 12 bases between.